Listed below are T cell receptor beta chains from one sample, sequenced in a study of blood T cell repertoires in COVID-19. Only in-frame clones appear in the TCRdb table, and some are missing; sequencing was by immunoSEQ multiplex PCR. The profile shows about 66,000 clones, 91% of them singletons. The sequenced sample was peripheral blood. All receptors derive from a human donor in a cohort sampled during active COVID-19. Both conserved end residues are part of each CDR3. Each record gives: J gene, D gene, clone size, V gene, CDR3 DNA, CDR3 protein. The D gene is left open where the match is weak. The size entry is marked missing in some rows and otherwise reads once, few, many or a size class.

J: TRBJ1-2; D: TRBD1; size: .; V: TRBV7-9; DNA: TGTGCCAGCAGCCGGGGACAGGGGGCTTCTGGCTACACCTTC; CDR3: CASSRGQGASGYTF
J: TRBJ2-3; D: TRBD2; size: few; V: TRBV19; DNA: TGTGCCAGTAGTATGGGACTAGTGGGCCCAGATACGCAGTATTTT; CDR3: CASSMGLVGPDTQYF
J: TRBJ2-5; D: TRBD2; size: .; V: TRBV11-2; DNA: TGTGCCAGCAGCCCCTGGGGGGGAACCCAAGAGACCCAGTACTTC; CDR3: CASSPWGGTQETQYF
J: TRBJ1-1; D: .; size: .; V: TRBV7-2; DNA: TGTGCCAGCAGCTTAGATGGGGGCGCATTGAACACTGAAGCTTTCTTT; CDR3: CASSLDGGALNTEAFF
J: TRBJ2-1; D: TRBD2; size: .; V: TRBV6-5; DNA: TGTGCCAGCAGACGACTAGCGGGGGAAATCGAGCAGTTCTTC; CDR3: CASRRLAGEIEQFF
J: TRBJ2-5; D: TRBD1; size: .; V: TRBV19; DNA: TGTGCCAGTAGTAACTTAGACAGGGATTTGGAGACCCAGTACTTC; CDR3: CASSNLDRDLETQYF
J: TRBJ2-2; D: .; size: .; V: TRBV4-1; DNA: TGCGCCAGCAGCCAGGCGGCGAACACCGGGGAGCTGTTTTTT; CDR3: CASSQAANTGELFF
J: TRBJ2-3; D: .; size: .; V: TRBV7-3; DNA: TGTGCCAGCAGCTTTTATAGGCAGGGCCGAGGAGATACGCAGTATTTT; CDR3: CASSFYRQGRGDTQYF
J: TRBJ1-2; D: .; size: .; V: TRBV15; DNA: TGTGCCACCAGCAGAGCTCAGGGCCTCTTGGATGGCTACACCTTC; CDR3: CATSRAQGLLDGYTF
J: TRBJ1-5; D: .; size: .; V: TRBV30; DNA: TGTGCCTGGAGCCCGGGGGGAGCGGAATCGTATAGCAATCAGCCCCAGCATTTT; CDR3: CAWSPGGAESYSNQPQHF
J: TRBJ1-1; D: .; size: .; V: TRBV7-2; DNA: TGTGCCAGCAGCTTAAGGGCGGACAGACTGAACACTGAAGCTTTCTTT; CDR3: CASSLRADRLNTEAFF
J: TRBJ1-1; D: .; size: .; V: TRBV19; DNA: TGTGCCAGTAGTTCGACCGGGTTTAAGAACACTGAAGCTTTCTTT; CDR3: CASSSTGFKNTEAFF
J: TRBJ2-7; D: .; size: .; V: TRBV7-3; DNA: TGTGCCAGCAGCTTACAGGCAGGGGAAAACTACGAGCAGTACTTC; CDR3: CASSLQAGENYEQYF
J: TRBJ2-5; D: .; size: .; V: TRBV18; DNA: TGTGCCAGCTCACCCCTAATCGCGGGGACGAGCCAAGAGACCCAGTACTTC; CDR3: CASSPLIAGTSQETQYF
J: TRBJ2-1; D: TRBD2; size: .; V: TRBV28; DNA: TGTGCCAGCGGACTAGCGGCCTACAATGAGCAGTTCTTC; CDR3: CASGLAAYNEQFF
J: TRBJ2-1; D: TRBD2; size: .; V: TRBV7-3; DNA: TGTGCCAGCAGCTTAGTGGCTAGCGGGCAGGATGAGCAGTTCTTC; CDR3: CASSLVASGQDEQFF
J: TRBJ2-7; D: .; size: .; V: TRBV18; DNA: TGTGCCAGCTCACCACTTCCCCGCGGGGAGACCTACGAGCAGTACTTC; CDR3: CASSPLPRGETYEQYF
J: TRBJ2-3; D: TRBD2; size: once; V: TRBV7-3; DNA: TGTGCCAGCAGCCTCAGGACTAGCGGGGGGGCCACAGATACGCAGTATTTT; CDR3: CASSLRTSGGATDTQYF
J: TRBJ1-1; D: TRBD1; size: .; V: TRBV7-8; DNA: TGTGCCAGCAGCCGAAACAGGGGGAACACTGAAGCTTTCTTT; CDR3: CASSRNRGNTEAFF
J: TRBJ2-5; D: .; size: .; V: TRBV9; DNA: TGTGCCAGCAGCGTGCGCGGGGTGGACCAAGAGACCCAGTACTTC; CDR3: CASSVRGVDQETQYF
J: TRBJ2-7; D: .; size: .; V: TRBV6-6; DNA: TGTGCCAGCCGACAGGCGAAAGACTACGAGCAGTACTTC; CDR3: CASRQAKDYEQYF
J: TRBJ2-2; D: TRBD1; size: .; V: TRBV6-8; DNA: TGTGCCAGCAGCTCGGCAGTCTCTGGTCGGACAGGGAACACCGGGGAGCTGTTTTTT; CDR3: CASSSAVSGRTGNTGELFF
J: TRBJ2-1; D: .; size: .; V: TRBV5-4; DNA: TGTGCCAGCAGACTAGTCAACTACAATGAGCAGTTCTTC; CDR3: CASRLVNYNEQFF
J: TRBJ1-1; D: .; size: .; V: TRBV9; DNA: TGTGCCAGCAGCGTAGTGGGCAGCATGAACACTGAAGCTTTCTTT; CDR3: CASSVVGSMNTEAFF
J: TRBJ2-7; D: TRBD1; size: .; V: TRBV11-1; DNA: TGTGCCAGCAGGGACAGGGGGACCTCCTACGAGCAGTACTTC; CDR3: CASRDRGTSYEQYF
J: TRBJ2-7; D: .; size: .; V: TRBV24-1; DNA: TGTGCCACCAGTGGGGCTTCGGGGTCCTACGAGCAGTACTTC; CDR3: CATSGASGSYEQYF
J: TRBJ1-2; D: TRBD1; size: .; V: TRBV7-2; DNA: TGTGCCAGCAGCCAGGCATCCCAGGGGGCGAGCTATGGCTACACCTTC; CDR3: CASSQASQGASYGYTF
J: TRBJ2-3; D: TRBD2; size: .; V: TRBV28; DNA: TGTGCCAGCAGTTTAGCGGGAGTAGAGGATACGCAGTATTTT; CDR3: CASSLAGVEDTQYF
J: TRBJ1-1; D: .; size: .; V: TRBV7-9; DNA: TGTGCCAGCAGCTTGGACCGGGGGGGTGAAGCTTTCTTT; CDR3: CASSLDRGGEAFF
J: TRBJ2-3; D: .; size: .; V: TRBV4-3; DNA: TGCGCCAGCAGCCACCTAAAGGGCACAGGGCAAAATACGCAGTATTTT; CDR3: CASSHLKGTGQNTQYF
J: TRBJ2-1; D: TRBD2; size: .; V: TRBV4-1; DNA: TGCGCCAGCAGCCAAGTCGGCTGGGAGGGAGCGGGAGTTGGCAATGAGCAGTTCTTC; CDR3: CASSQVGWEGAGVGNEQFF
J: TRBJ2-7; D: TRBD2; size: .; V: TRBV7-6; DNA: TGTGCCAGCAGCCCAACTAGCGGGAGAATTATTTCCCACGAGCAGTACTTC; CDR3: CASSPTSGRIISHEQYF
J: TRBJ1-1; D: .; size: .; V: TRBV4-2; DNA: TGTGCCAGCAGCCAAGAGCCCGACTCCGGGGGCGGGGGGATGAACACTGAAGCTTTCTTT; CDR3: CASSQEPDSGGGGMNTEAFF
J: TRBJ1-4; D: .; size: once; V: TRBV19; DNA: TGTGCCAGTAGTTCAGGGACAACTAATGAAAAACTGTTTTTT; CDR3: CASSSGTTNEKLFF
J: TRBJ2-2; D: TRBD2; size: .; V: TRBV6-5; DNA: TGTGCCAGCAGTTGGACTAGCGGAAGCACCGGGGAGCTGTTTTTT; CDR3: CASSWTSGSTGELFF
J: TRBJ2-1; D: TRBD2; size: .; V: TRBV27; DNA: TGTGCCAGCAGTCTTACGGGGGTAGCGGGAGGCCCCTACAATGAGCAGTTCTTC; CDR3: CASSLTGVAGGPYNEQFF
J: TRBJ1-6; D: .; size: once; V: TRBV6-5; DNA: TGTGCCAGCAAGGTTGGTCGACAGGATAATTCACCCCTCCACTTT; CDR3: CASKVGRQDNSPLHF
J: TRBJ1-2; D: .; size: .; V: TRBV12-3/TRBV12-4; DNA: TGTGCCAGCAGTTTGCAGGGCTCCACTGGCTACACCTTC; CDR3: CASSLQGSTGYTF
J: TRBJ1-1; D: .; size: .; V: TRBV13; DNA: TGTGCCAGCAGCCCCCTATTGAACACTGAAGCTTTCTTT; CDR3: CASSPLLNTEAFF
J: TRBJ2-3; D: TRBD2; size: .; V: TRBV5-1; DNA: TGCGCCAGCAGCTTACACGGGACTAGCGGCACAGATACGCAGTATTTT; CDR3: CASSLHGTSGTDTQYF